The sequence of this T cell receptor (beta chain) was determined in a study of shared clonotypes between healthy human individuals (dated by TCRdb to about 2020). For context, the study as a whole: The cohort included three men and a couple of women between 18 and 49 years of age. Per donor, three plates each were used for CD4 naive and CD4 memory, two for CD8 naive, and one for CD8 memory. Blood TCR repertoires of 5 or 6 healthy adults were deeply sequenced to estimate repertoire size and the extent of clonotype sharing between individuals. To increase sequencing depth and limit assay-specific biases, different laboratories used diverse techniques to prepare libraries and sequence TCR repertoires. Per donor, leukapheresis produced somewhere between about 0.85 and 9.5 billion PBMCs. Results the study describes overall, beyond this receptor: Compared with non-shared clonotypes, clonotypes shared by all four sorted-subset donors had higher generation probabilities. Pairwise subsampling led to the expectation that sequencing depth would affect the degree of clonotype sharing among donors. Naive subsets generally had larger estimated clonotype richness than memory subsets did. The small number of donors limited the genetic and exposure-history diversity represented. Sampling was restricted to blood, and TCR repertoires in tissue are likely to differ from TCR repertoires in blood. Incomplete sequencing was indicated by rarefaction of sorted-subset datasets, despite the large sequencing depth. Sharing across several donors was observed for 5% to 6.5% of naive CD4, over 3% of naive CD8, 2% to 2.5% of memory CD4, and about 0.4% of memory CD8 clonotypes.

Healthy HIV-negative adults with no recently reported acute infections or vaccinations were included as donors. All donors were Caucasian adults living in Nashville, Tennessee, USA. CD4+ T cells were enriched through magnetic negative selection, after which naive cells were positively selected on CD45RA and the remaining negative fraction served as the memory subset. Blood was collected by leukapheresis, and PBMCs were isolated by Ficoll-Histopaque density gradient centrifugation and then cryopreserved in liquid nitrogen vapor phase. Analytical flow cytometry was used to check the purity and quantity of every magnetically sorted T cell population. Each sorted fraction had its genomic DNA isolated and then quantified by UV absorbance on a Nanodrop 2000c. Inclusive of the bounding cysteine and phenylalanine, the CDR3 is 13 residues long. Only the CDR3 DNA stays, 39 bases, in frame from base 1. V loses 7 bases of germline sequence and J loses 9 bases, and the interval between the two ends is 17 bases. The germline V gene provides CDR1 MNHEY and CDR2 SVGAGI.

This clone has just one count. Its antigen target is currently unknown. Per-base qualities were not stored, and no clone one base away is much larger. Using the deep immunoSEQ assay, multiplex PCR amplified TCR CDR3 regions from genomic DNA. Genomic DNA extracted from each cell subset was distributed evenly over all wells of several immunoSEQ 96-well plates, and each plate served as one replicate. For sorted subsets, each replicate PCR was loaded with 200 ng genomic DNA, equivalent to 30,000 to 35,000 T cell genomes. Purified libraries were quantified with a Qubit 3.0 fluorometer, sized on a Bioanalyzer 2100, and re-quantified with the KAPA Library Quantification kit. Every immunoSEQ 96-well plate was sequenced on a dedicated single-read 150-cycle Illumina NextSeq 550 flow cell. As for the authors' bioinformatics: The immunoSEQ output contained only junctional sequences without quality scores, so filtering could not match that applied to full-length reads. To assign V/J genes and CDR3, sequences were annotated using PyIR, a Python wrapper for IgBLAST v1.9, with IMGT germline references. Reads were filtered out if the reads had weak V/J assignments (E-value above 1e-6), no CDR3, stop codons, out-of-frame junctions, or ambiguous translated residues. V3J clonotypes were defined as sequences sharing the same inferred V gene, J gene, and CDR3 amino acid sequence. The percentage overlap between two repertoires was calculated by dividing the number of shared unique clonotypes by the size of the smaller repertoire. Three approaches were used to assess repertoire richness: RTK rarefaction, the Chao1 estimator, and Recon v2.1 estimates of unobserved clonotypes. For all TCRbeta clonotypes obtained by the gDNA method from a handful of donors, generation probabilities were computed with OLGA. TCRdb took over this immuneACCESS table, retaining in-frame rearrangements with V and J assigned. Such tables are incomplete; in checked studies, under half of the missing clones stem from an unresolved V gene, and the remainder is unexplained. The DNA was the basis for D and trimming; V, J and clone size are from that table. This sample comprises approximately 1.5 million clones, around 98% of them detected only once. 0.4% to 0.55% of the sample is taken by the ten largest.

The chain couples TRBV6-5 to TRBJ2-3, and perhaps TRBD1 as D gene, on 6 matching bases. Sequencing input: naive CD4+ T cells sorted from blood. Interpreted using the paper, the cell subset or site label stands for: CD45RA+ positively selected. The clonotype comes from a man between 25 and 39 years old in good health. The CDR3 reads as follows: CASNPQGLGTQYF. The bases are TGTGCCAGCAATCCACAGGGTTTGGGGACGCAGTATTTT.